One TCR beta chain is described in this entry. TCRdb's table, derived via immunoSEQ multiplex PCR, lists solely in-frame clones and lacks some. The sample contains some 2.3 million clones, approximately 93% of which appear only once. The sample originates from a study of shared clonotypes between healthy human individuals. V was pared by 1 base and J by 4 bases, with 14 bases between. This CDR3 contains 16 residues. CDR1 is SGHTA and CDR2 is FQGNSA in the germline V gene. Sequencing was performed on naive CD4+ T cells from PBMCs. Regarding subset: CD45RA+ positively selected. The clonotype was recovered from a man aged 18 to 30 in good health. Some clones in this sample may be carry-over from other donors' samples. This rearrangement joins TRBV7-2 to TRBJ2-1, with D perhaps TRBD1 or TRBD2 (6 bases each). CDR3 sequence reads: CASSLVGGPPYNEQFF. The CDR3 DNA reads TGTGCCAGCAGCTTAGTTGGGGGGCCCCCATACAATGAGCAGTTCTTC.